The clone carrying this TCR beta chain came up once. No antigen is known for it. This sample was taken from a study of shared clonotypes between healthy human individuals. Whole-study findings and limits: A generally larger estimated richness was seen in naive subsets than in memory subsets.

Running of the assay took place at deep level. Assay: immunoSEQ multiplex PCR; the TCRdb copy retains only in-frame clones and omits some. The sample holds over 2 million clones, approximately 95% seen once. Naivety among CD8 cells was defined by CD45RO negativity and positive CCR7 selection, thereby excluding terminally differentiated effector memory CD45RA+ cells. Trimming took 0 bases from V and 4 from J, leaving 8 bases between them. Germline V gene lookup returns CDR1 SGHDT and CDR2 YYEEEE. CDR3 size: 14 residues. This TCR was recovered from a man aged 18 to 29 in good health. The material sequenced was naive CD8+ T cells sorted from blood. This chain connects TRBV5-6 to TRBJ1-5; no firm D call. CDR3 in amino acids: CASSLGGRNQPQHF. For the CDR3, the DNA is TGTGCCAGCAGCTTGGGTGGCAGGAATCAGCCCCAGCATTTT.